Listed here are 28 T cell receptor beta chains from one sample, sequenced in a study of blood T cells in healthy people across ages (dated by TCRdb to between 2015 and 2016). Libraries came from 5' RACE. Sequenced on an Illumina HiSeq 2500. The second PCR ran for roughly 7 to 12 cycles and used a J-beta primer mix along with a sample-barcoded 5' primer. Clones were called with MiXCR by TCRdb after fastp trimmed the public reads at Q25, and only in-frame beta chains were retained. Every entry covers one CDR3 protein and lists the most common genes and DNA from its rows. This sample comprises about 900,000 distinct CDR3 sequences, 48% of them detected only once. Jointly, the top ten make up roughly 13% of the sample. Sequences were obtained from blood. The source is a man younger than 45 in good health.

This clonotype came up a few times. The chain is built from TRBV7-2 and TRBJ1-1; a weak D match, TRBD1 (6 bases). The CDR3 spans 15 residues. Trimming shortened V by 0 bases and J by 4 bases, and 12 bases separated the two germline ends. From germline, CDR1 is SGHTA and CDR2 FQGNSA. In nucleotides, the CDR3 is TGTGCCAGCAGCTTAGCTACAGGGATGGGCACTGAAGCTTTCTTT. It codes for CASSLATGMGTEAFF.

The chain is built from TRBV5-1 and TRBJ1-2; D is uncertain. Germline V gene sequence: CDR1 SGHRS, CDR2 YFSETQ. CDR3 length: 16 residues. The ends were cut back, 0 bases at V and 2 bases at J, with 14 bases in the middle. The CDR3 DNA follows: TGCGCCAGCAGCTTGGGGCCCGACCTCGCCAACTATGGCTACACCTTC. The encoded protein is CASSLGPDLANYGYTF.

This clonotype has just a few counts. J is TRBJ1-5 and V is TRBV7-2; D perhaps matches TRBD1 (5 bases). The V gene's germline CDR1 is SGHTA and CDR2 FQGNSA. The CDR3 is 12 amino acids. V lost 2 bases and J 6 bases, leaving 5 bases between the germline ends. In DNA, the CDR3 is TGTGCCAGCAGCTTAAGGGGTCAGCCCCAGCATTTT. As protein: CASSLRGQPQHF.

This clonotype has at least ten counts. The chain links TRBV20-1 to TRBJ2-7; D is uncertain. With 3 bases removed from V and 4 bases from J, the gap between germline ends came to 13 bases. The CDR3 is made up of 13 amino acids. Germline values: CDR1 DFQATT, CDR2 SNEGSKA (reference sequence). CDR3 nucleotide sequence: TGCAGTGCTAGTGGTGACCTAGGGTACGAGCAGTACTTC. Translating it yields CSASGDLGYEQYF.

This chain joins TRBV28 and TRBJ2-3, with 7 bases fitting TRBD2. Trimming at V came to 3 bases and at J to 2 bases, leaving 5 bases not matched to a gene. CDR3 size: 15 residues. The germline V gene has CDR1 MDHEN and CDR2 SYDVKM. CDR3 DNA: TGTGCCAGCAGTTTCGGCGGGGGATACACAGATACGCAGTATTTT. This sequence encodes CASSFGGGYTDTQYF.

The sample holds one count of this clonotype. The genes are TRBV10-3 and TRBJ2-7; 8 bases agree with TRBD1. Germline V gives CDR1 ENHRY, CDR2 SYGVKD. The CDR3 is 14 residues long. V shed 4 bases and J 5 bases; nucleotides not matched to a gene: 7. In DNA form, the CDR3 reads TGTGCCATCAGTGGGGGGACAGGTCGTGACGAGCAGTACTTC. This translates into CAISGGTGRDEQYF.

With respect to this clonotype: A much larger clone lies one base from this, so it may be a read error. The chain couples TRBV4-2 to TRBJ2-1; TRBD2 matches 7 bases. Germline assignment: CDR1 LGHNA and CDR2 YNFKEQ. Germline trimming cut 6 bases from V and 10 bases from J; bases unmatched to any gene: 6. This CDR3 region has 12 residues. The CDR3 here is CASRVTGGEQFF. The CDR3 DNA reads TGTGCCAGCAGGGTTACGGGGGGAGAGCAGTTCTTC.

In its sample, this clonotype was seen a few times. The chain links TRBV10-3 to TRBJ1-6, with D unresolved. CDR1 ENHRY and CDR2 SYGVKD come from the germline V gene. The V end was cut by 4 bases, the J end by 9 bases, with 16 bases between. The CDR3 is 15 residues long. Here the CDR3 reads CAISAYGSKTSPLHF. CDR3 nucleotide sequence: TGTGCCATCAGTGCATACGGATCGAAAACTTCACCCCTCCACTTT.

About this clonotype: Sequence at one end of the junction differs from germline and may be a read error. In DNA form, the CDR3 reads TGTGCCAGTAGTCTATACAGTGAGCAGTTCTTC. This sequence encodes CASSLYSEQFF. The V call is TRBV19, the J call TRBJ2-1; no clear D. The CDR3 spans 11 residues. CDR1 is LNHDA and CDR2 is SQIVND in the germline V gene (reference sequence).

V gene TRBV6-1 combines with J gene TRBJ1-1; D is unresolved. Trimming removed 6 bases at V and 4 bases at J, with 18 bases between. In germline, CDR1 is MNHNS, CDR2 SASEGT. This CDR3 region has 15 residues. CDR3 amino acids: CASRMSGSSGTEAFF. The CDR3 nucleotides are TGTGCCAGCAGGATGTCAGGCAGTAGCGGCACTGAAGCTTTCTTT.

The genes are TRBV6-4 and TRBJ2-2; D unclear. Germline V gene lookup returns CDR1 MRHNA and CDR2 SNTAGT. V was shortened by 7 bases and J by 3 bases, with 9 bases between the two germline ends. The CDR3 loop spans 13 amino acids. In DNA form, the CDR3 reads TGTGCCAGCAAACGGGCGGACACCGGGGAGCTGTTTTTT. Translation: CASKRADTGELFF.

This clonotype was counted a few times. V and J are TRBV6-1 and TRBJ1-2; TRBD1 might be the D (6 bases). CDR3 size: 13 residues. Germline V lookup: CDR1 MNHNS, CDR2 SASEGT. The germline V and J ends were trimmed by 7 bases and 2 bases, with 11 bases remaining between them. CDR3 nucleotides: TGTGCCAGCATCATAGACAGGAACTATGGCTACACCTTC. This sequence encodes CASIIDRNYGYTF.

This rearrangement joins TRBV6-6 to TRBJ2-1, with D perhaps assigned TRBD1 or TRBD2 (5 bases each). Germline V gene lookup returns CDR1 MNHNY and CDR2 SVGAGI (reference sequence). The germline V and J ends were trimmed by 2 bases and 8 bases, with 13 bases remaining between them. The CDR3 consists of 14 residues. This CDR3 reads CASSYPWDVHEQFF. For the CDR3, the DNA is TGTGCCAGCAGTTACCCCTGGGACGTGCATGAGCAGTTCTTC.

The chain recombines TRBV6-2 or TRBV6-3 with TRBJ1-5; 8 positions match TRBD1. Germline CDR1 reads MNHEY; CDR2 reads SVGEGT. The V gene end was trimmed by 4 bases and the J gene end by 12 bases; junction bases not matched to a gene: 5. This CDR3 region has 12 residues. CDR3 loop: CASSFGQGGQHF. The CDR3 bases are TGTGCCAGCAGTTTTGGACAGGGTGGCCAGCATTTT.

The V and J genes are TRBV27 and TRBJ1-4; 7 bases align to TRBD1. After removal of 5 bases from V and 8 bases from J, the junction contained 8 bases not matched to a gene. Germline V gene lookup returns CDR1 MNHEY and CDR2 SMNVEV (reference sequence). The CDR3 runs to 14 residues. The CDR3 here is CASSPGGGEEKLFF. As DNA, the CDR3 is TGTGCCAGCAGTCCAGGGGGGGGAGAGGAAAAACTGTTTTTT. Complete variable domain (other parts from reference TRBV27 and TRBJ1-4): EAQVTQNPRYLITVTGKKLTVTCSQNMNHEYMSWYRQDPGLGLRQIYYSMNVEVTDKGDVPEGYKVSRKEKRNFPLILESPSPNQTSLYFCASSPGGGEEKLFFGSGTQLSVL.

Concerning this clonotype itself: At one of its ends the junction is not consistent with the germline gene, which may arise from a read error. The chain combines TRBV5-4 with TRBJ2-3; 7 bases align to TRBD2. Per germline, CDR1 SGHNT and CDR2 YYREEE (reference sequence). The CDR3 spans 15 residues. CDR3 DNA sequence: TGTGCCAGCAGCTTGAGCCTAGCGGCCACAGATATGCAGTATTTT. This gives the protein CASSLSLAATDMQYF.

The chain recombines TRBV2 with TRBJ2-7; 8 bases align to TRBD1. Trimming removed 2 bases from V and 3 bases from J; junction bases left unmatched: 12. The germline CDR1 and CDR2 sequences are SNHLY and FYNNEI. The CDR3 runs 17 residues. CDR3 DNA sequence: TGTGCCAGCAGTGAAAGATTTCGGGGACAGGTTTTCTACGAGCAGTACTTC. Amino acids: CASSERFRGQVFYEQYF.

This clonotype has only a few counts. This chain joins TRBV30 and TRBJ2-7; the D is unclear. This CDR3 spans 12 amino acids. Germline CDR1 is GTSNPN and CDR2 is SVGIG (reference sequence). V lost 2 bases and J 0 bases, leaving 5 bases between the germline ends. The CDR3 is CAWSPSSYEQYF. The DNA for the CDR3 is TGTGCCTGGAGTCCGAGCTCCTACGAGCAGTACTTC.

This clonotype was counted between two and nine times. This CDR3 reads CASSESSGPHYGYTF. CDR3 DNA: TGTGCCAGCAGTGAATCCTCAGGACCGCATTATGGCTACACCTTC. The chain links TRBV25-1 to TRBJ1-2; D not resolved. V was pared by 1 base and J by 5 bases, with 14 bases between. CDR1 is MGHDK, CDR2 SYGVNS, per germline. The CDR3 has 15 amino acids.

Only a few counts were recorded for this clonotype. CDR3 sequence: CSAPDETYEQYF. In DNA, the CDR3 is TGCAGTGCTCCGGACGAGACCTACGAGCAGTACTTC. The rearrangement uses TRBV20-1 and TRBJ2-7, with no clear D. Trimming took off 5 bases at V and 2 bases at J, with 10 bases between the two ends. This CDR3 has 12 amino acids. Germline CDR1 and CDR2: DFQATT and SNEGSKA (reference sequence).

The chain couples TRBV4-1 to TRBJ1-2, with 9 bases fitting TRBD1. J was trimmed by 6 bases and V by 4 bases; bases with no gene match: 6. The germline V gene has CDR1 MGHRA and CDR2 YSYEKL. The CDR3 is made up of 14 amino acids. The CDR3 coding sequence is TGCGCCAGCAGCCGGACAGGGGCCCAGGATGGCTACACCTTC. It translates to CASSRTGAQDGYTF.

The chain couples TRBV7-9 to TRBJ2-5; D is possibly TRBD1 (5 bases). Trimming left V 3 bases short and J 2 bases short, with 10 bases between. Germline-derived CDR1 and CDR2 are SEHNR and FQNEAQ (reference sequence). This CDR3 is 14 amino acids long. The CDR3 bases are TGTGCCAGCAGCTTCAAGGGGATACAAGAGACCCAGTACTTC. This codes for CASSFKGIQETQYF.

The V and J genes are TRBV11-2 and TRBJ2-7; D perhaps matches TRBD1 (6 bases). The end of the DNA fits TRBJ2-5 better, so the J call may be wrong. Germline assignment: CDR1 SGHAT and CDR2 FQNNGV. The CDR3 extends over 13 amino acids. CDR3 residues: CASAGDPPKTQYF. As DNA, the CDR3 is TGTGCCAGTGCAGGGGACCCTCCGAAGACCCAGTACTTC.

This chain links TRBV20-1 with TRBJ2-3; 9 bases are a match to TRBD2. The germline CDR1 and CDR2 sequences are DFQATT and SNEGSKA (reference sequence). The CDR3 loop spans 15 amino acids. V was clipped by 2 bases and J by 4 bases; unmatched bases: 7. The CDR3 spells CSARNGGRAPDTQYF. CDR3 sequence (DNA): TGCAGTGCTAGAAACGGCGGGAGGGCCCCAGATACGCAGTATTTT.

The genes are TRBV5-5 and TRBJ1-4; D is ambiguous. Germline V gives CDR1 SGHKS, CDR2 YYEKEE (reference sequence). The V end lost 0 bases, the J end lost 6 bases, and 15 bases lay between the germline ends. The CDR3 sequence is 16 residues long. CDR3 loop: CASSLATTTWDEKLFF. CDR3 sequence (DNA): TGTGCCAGCAGCTTGGCCACGACGACCTGGGATGAAAAACTGTTTTTT.

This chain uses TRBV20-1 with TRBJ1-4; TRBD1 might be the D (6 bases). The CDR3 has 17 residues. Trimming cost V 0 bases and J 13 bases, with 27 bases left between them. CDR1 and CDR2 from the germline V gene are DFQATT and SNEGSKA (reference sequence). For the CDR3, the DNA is TGCAGTGCTAGAGATATATATAGGGCAGGGGACGCGGTGGGACTGTTTTTT. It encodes CSARDIYRAGDAVGLFF.

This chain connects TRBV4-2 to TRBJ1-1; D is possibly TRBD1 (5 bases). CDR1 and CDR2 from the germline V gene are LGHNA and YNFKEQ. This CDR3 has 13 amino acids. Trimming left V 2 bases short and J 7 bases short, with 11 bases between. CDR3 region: CASSQRDYSEAFF. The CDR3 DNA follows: TGTGCCAGCAGCCAAAGGGACTACAGTGAAGCTTTCTTT.

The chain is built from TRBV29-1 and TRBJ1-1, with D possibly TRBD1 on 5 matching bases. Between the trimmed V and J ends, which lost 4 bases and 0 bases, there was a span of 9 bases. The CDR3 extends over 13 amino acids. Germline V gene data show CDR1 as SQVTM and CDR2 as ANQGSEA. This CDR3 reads CSVVAGLNTEAFF. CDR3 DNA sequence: TGCAGCGTTGTAGCGGGACTGAACACTGAAGCTTTCTTT.